These T cell receptor beta chains were read from a single sample in a study of post-analysis software for immune sequencing data. TCRdb itself ran the PCR reads through MiXCR, one entry per CDR3 protein. The sample has 750,000 to 900,000 distinct CDR3 sequences, around 46% seen once. The sample comprised blood. These receptors originate from a girl aged 10 to 17 with multiple sclerosis. CDR3s include the opening cysteine and the closing phenylalanine or tryptophan. A D gene is named only where the DNA matches it firmly. Where a row states a size, it is once, few, many or the class of an expanded clone; other rows omit it.

size,D,J,length,V,DNA,CDR3
NA,TRBD2,TRBJ2-5,15,TRBV7-8,TGTGCCAGCAGCCTCGACCGGCTAGCGGGACTTGAGCAGTACTTC,CASSLDRLAGLEQYF
once,TRBD2,TRBJ2-7,15,TRBV29-1,TGCAGCGTTGAGGCCCAGTGGTGGCGGGGGAAGCGGCAGTACTTC,CSVEAQWWRGKRQYF
once,NA,TRBJ1-4,13,TRBV28,TGTGCCACCGCCCGGGGGGGAGACGAAAAACTGTTTTTT,CATARGGDEKLFF
NA,NA,TRBJ1-5,12,TRBV28,TGTGCCAGCAGCTCACCCGATCAGCCCCAGCATTTT,CASSSPDQPQHF
NA,NA,TRBJ1-5,16,TRBV30,TGTGCCTGGAGTCCCGTTGCCGGGGGAGGCAATCAGCCCCAGCATTTT,CAWSPVAGGGNQPQHF
few,TRBD2,TRBJ2-5,16,TRBV12-3/TRBV12-4,TGTGCCAGCTCCCTACTAGCGGGAGGGCGCCAAGAAACCCAGTACTTC,CASSLLAGGRQETQYF
few,TRBD1,TRBJ1-2,12,TRBV29-1,TGCAGCGTTGATGACAGGGGAGATGGCTACACCTTC,CSVDDRGDGYTF
few,TRBD1,TRBJ1-4,14,TRBV7-9,TGTGCTAGCAGCTCGACAGGGAAGCGTGAAAAACTGTTTTTT,CASSSTGKREKLFF
few,TRBD2,TRBJ2-7,18,TRBV6-2/TRBV6-3,TGTGCCAGCAGTTACCCCCCTAAGACTAGCGGGAATCCTTACGAGCAGTACTTC,CASSYPPKTSGNPYEQYF
few,NA,TRBJ1-1,13,TRBV4-2,TGTGCCAGCAGCGGGGTCGCGGGCACTGAAGCTTTCTTT,CASSGVAGTEAFF
NA,NA,TRBJ2-4,15,TRBV21-1,TGTGCCAGCAGCAATCGTTACAGCGCCAAAAACATTCAGTACTTC,CASSNRYSAKNIQYF
NA,NA,TRBJ2-3,12,TRBV29-1,TGCAGCGTTGGAACTAGCACAGATACGCAGTATTTT,CSVGTSTDTQYF
NA,NA,TRBJ2-7,14,TRBV29-1,TGCAGCGTTGTTTCCAGTCTTTTCACCTACGAGCAGTACTTC,CSVVSSLFTYEQYF
few,TRBD1,TRBJ2-1,15,TRBV11-1,TGTGCCAGCAGCCTGAGGACAGGGATCTACAATGAGCAGTTCTTC,CASSLRTGIYNEQFF
few,TRBD1,TRBJ2-1,13,TRBV11-1,TGTGCCAGCAGCTTAGGAACAGGGGGTGAGCAGTTCTTC,CASSLGTGGEQFF
NA,TRBD1,TRBJ2-1,11,TRBV12-3/TRBV12-4,TGTGCCAGCAGACGCGGGACAGGGCGGTTCTTC,CASRRGTGRFF
NA,TRBD1,TRBJ2-5,12,TRBV29-1,TGCAGCGGCCGGGACAGGGGAGAGACCCAGTACTTC,CSGRDRGETQYF
few,NA,TRBJ2-5,14,TRBV11-3,TGTGCCAGCAGCTTAGGAACAGGGCACGAGACCCAGTACTTC,CASSLGTGHETQYF
few,NA,TRBJ2-5,12,TRBV28,TGTGCCAGCAGTTTATCATCCGGGCCACAGTACTTC,CASSLSSGPQYF
NA,NA,TRBJ1-1,15,TRBV12-3/TRBV12-4,TGTGCCAGCAGTTTATCGCAGAGCATGAACACTGAAGCTTTCTTT,CASSLSQSMNTEAFF
NA,TRBD1,TRBJ2-5,16,TRBV7-9,TGTGCCAGCAGCGCTCGGGACAGGGGACCTGAAGAGACCCAGTACTTC,CASSARDRGPEETQYF
NA,NA,TRBJ1-5,14,TRBV7-9,TGTGCCAGCAGCCAAGGCAGCTTAAATCAGCCCCAGCATTTT,CASSQGSLNQPQHF
few,NA,TRBJ2-7,14,TRBV12-3/TRBV12-4,TGTGCCAGCAGTCTCCTAAATAACCCCGGCGAGCAGTACTTC,CASSLLNNPGEQYF